Following are 30 T cell receptor beta chains from one sample sequenced in a study of T cell responses to AZD1222 COVID-19 vaccine. Measured with immunoSEQ multiplex PCR; TCRdb has only the in-frame clones, and not every one. The top ten hold roughly 6.5% of the sample, which has around 99,000 clones, 70% to 90% seen once. Sample: peripheral blood, taken on day 0 of AZD1222 vaccination. The receptors here all came from an adult in good health.

This sequence joins TRBV11-3 and TRBJ2-5, with TRBD1 matching 11 bases. The CDR3 contains 16 residues. CDR1 is SGHNT, CDR2 YENEEA, per germline. The V gene end was trimmed by 5 bases and the J gene end by 7 bases; junction bases not matched to a gene: 12. The CDR3 here is CASSPGQGDPPGTQYF. CDR3 in DNA: TGTGCCAGCAGCCCGGGACAGGGGGACCCCCCAGGGACCCAGTACTTC.

CDR3 nucleotide sequence: TGTGCCACCCCGCGGGGGACGAACACCGGGGAGCTGTTTTTT. Translated, it gives CATPRGTNTGELFF. This chain joins TRBV19 and TRBJ2-2, with TRBD2 matching over 7 bases. J gave up 0 bases and V 10 bases, and 5 bases lay outside the gene matches. This CDR3 has 14 residues. The germline V gene has CDR1 LNHDA and CDR2 SQIVND (reference sequence).

This chain uses TRBV28 with TRBJ2-1; no clear D. The germline CDR1 and CDR2 sequences are MDHEN and SYDVKM. V was shortened by 6 bases and J by 9 bases, with 9 bases between the two germline ends. CDR3 length: 11 residues. The CDR3 DNA reads as TGTGCCAGCAGCCTGCCGGGTGAGCAGTTCTTC. Residues: CASSLPGEQFF.

The chain links TRBV27 to TRBJ1-4; TRBD1 agrees at 8 bases. The CDR3 is 15 residues long. The J segment lost 7 bases and the V segment lost 2 bases, leaving 6 bases of the junction unmatched. Germline V gives CDR1 MNHEY, CDR2 SMNVEV (reference sequence). The CDR3: CASSLVDRAGEKLFF. The CDR3 region has the DNA TGTGCCAGCAGTTTAGTGGACAGGGCCGGTGAAAAACTGTTTTTT.

This rearrangement joins TRBV27 to TRBJ2-7, with D unclear. CDR3 size: 12 residues. Germline V gene data show CDR1 as MNHEY and CDR2 as SMNVEV (reference sequence). Trimming removed 0 bases from V and 4 bases from J, with 4 bases in between. CDR3 coding DNA: TGTGCCAGCAGTTTATCCGGATACGAGCAGTACTTC. Amino acids: CASSLSGYEQYF.

The chain uses TRBV13 and TRBJ1-4; 7 bases map to TRBD1. V dropped 5 bases and J dropped 8; count of bases not matched to a gene: 8. The germline V gene has CDR1 PRHDT and CDR2 FYEKMQ (reference sequence). The CDR3 has 14 amino acids. CDR3 sequence: CASSTGVPGEKLFF. The CDR3 nucleotides read TGTGCCAGCAGCACAGGGGTCCCGGGAGAAAAACTGTTTTTT.

This clone was counted a single time. V is TRBV6-1 and J is TRBJ1-1; D is uncertain. This CDR3 region has 17 residues. CDR1 is MNHNS, CDR2 SASEGT, per germline. V lost 2 bases to trimming and J lost 0 bases, with 16 bases between them. This CDR3 is CASSEPDIIPMNTEAFF. The DNA of the CDR3 is TGTGCCAGCAGTGAACCTGACATAATCCCCATGAACACTGAAGCTTTCTTT.

This chain joins TRBV5-1 and TRBJ2-6; 7 nucleotides agree with TRBD2. The CDR3 length is 19 residues. The junction had 11 bases not matched to a gene; V was cut back by 0 bases and J by 2 bases. Germline assignment: CDR1 SGHRS and CDR2 YFSETQ. Written as DNA, the CDR3 is TGCGCCAGCAGCTTGGTTCAGGGAGGGACCGGAGCTGGGGCCAACGTCCTGACTTTC. This translates into CASSLVQGGTGAGANVLTF.

This chain connects TRBV6-5 to TRBJ1-5; possibly TRBD1 for D (5 bases). Deletions cut 5 bases from V and 3 bases from J, with 8 bases between. The germline gives CDR1 MNHEY, CDR2 SVGAGI. This CDR3 region has 13 residues. The CDR3 nucleotides are TGTGCCAGCAGTAGGGACCTCAATCAGCCCCAGCATTTT. This gives the protein CASSRDLNQPQHF.

V and J are TRBV7-2 and TRBJ1-4, with D possibly matching TRBD1 (5 bases). Looked up from germline, CDR1 is SGHTA and CDR2 is FQGNSA. The CDR3 is 14 residues long. V gave up 1 base and J gave up 8 bases, with 11 bases separating them. CDR3 in DNA: TGTGCCAGCAGCTTAGACGGGGGTGGGGAAAAACTGTTTTTT. Translating gives CASSLDGGGEKLFF.

The chain uses TRBV20-1 and TRBJ2-3; D is unresolved. The CDR3 consists of 12 residues. V dropped 3 bases and J dropped 2 bases, with 6 bases sitting between them. Per the germline V gene, CDR1 is DFQATT and CDR2 is SNEGSKA (reference sequence). The CDR3 nucleotides read TGCAGTGCTAGTCCAGTCACAGATACGCAGTATTTT. Amino acid sequence: CSASPVTDTQYF.

This chain links TRBV6-2 or TRBV6-3 with TRBJ1-5; D gene uncertain. Germline V gene data show CDR1 as MNHEY and CDR2 as SVGEGT. V lost 5 bases, J lost 5 bases, and 13 bases lay in between. CDR3 length: 14 amino acids. CDR3: CASSRTSRDQPQHF. The CDR3 DNA sequence: TGTGCCAGCAGTCGGACTTCGAGGGATCAGCCCCAGCATTTT.

J is TRBJ1-1 and V is TRBV5-1, with a tentative D call TRBD1 (6 bases). Germline V gene sequence: CDR1 SGHRS, CDR2 YFSETQ. The CDR3 covers 14 residues. Trimming cost V 1 base and J 5 bases, with 12 bases left between them. CDR3 bases: TGCGCCAGCAGCTTGACAGGGAGGGGGACTGAAGCTTTCTTT. This sequence encodes CASSLTGRGTEAFF. Full variable domain (rest looked up from reference TRBV5-1 and TRBJ1-1): KAGVTQTPRYLIKTRGQQVTLSCSPISGHRSVSWYQQTPGQGLQFLFEYFSETQRNKGNFPGRFSGRQFSNSRSEMNVSTLELGDSALYLCASSLTGRGTEAFFGQGTRLTVV.

This sequence joins TRBV24-1 and TRBJ1-5; D gene uncertain. Trimming left V 4 bases short and J 3 bases short, with 12 bases between. The germline CDR1 and CDR2 sequences are KGHDR and SFDVKD. The CDR3 length is 15 residues. In DNA form, the CDR3 reads TGTGCCACCAGTGAAGGACGACTAGACAATCAGCCCCAGCATTTT. It specifies CATSEGRLDNQPQHF.

The chain recombines TRBV6-2 or TRBV6-3 with TRBJ2-7; 8 bases match TRBD1. After removal of 5 bases from V and 7 bases from J, the junction contained 13 bases not matched to a gene. CDR1 is MNHEY and CDR2 is SVGEGT in the germline V gene. CDR3 length: 15 amino acids. CDR3 DNA: TGTGCCAGCAGTGGAAGGGACAGGACACCAGGGGAGCAGTACTTC. Amino acids: CASSGRDRTPGEQYF.

The gene calls are TRBV25-1 and TRBJ2-2; D possibly uses TRBD1 or TRBD2 (5 bases each). The CDR3 runs to 15 residues. The V gene lost 4 bases and the J gene lost 3 bases, with 12 bases spanning the gap. CDR1 and CDR2 (germline): MGHDK, SYGVNS. The CDR3 DNA sequence: TGTGCCAGCAGTGGCCGGGACGCCGACACCGGGGAGCTGTTTTTT. Translating gives CASSGRDADTGELFF.

The rearrangement links TRBV12-5 to TRBJ1-2; no definite D call. Germline V gives CDR1 LGHNT, CDR2 FRNRAP. Trimming removed 4 bases at V and 5 bases at J, with 14 bases between. The CDR3 totals 14 residues. In DNA form, the CDR3 reads TGTGCTAGTGGTTCGACAAGAACCCTTTATGGCTACACCTTC. Its protein product is CASGSTRTLYGYTF.

This chain uses TRBV15 with TRBJ2-7; TRBD1 aligns across 9 bases. CDR1 is LNHNV, CDR2 YYDKDF, per germline (reference sequence). V lost 1 base and J lost 5; bases outside the gene matches: 3. This CDR3 comprises 14 residues. The CDR3 here is CATSRATGGDEQYF. In nucleotides, the CDR3 is TGTGCCACCAGCAGAGCGACAGGGGGTGACGAGCAGTACTTC.

J is TRBJ1-2 and V is TRBV21-1; the table's D call of TRBD1 was not tested on the DNA. TRBV21-1 is noted as a pseudogene. CDR3 length: 16 amino acids. The CDR3 loop reads CASSRREERKGYGYTF. CDR3 sequence (DNA): TGTGCCAGCAGCCGTCGAGAGGAGAGAAAGGGGTATGGCTACACCTTC.

The J gene is TRBJ1-1, the V gene TRBV7-9, with D unresolved. CDR1 is SEHNR and CDR2 is FQNEAQ in the germline V gene (reference sequence). V was cut by 2 bases and J by 4 bases, with 11 bases left in between. The CDR3 consists of 14 residues. The CDR3 bases are TGTGCCAGCAGCTTAAGCTCCGACGCCACTGAAGCTTTCTTT. Residues: CASSLSSDATEAFF. Looking up the rest from reference TRBV7-9 and TRBJ1-1 gives the full variable domain: DTGVSQNPRHKITKRGQNVTFRCDPISEHNRLYWYRQTLGQGPEFLTYFQNEAQLEKSRLLSDRFSAERPKGSFSTLEIQRTEQGDSAMYLCASSLSSDATEAFFGQGTRLTVV.

DNA of the CDR3: TGTGCCAGCATTTGGTCCACGCCCGCCTTTAACTATGGCTACACCTTC. Residues: CASIWSTPAFNYGYTF. The chain recombines TRBV7-2 with TRBJ1-2; no reliable D call. Trimming pared 7 bases from V and 1 base from J, leaving 19 bases between. Germline-derived CDR1 and CDR2 are SGHTA and FQGNSA. This CDR3 is 16 amino acids long.

The gene calls are TRBV30 and TRBJ1-1; 7 nucleotides line up with TRBD1. Germline CDR1 reads GTSNPN; CDR2 reads SVGIG (reference sequence). With 8 bases clipped from V and 5 bases from J, the junction kept 14 bases outside the gene matches. CDR3 length: 14 residues. The CDR3 protein is CAGLQGRSGTEAFF. CDR3 nucleotides: TGTGCCGGGCTACAGGGGAGGAGTGGAACTGAAGCTTTCTTT.

The chain joins TRBV19 to TRBJ2-5; D may match TRBD1 or TRBD2 (5 bases each). The CDR3 covers 13 residues. CDR1 is LNHDA and CDR2 is SQIVND in the germline V gene (reference sequence). Trimming shortened V by 5 bases and J by 6 bases, and 13 bases separated the two germline ends. In DNA, the CDR3 is TGTGCCAGTAGTGAGGGCAGGGAACAGACCCAGTACTTC. Protein sequence: CASSEGREQTQYF.

A few counts support this clone. V and J are TRBV28 and TRBJ2-1; a possible D gene is TRBD2 (5 bases). Germline assignment: CDR1 MDHEN and CDR2 SYDVKM. V lost 2 bases and J 0 bases, leaving 5 bases between the germline ends. The CDR3 totals 14 residues. The CDR3 DNA is TGTGCCAGCAGTTTACGGGGCTCCTACAATGAGCAGTTCTTC. Translation gives CASSLRGSYNEQFF.

CDR3 loop: CASSTHPGAALANEQFF. The CDR3, as DNA: TGTGCCAGCAGCACGCACCCCGGGGCGGCCCTTGCCAATGAGCAGTTCTTC. V and J are TRBV9 and TRBJ2-1; D is tentatively TRBD1 or TRBD2 (5 bases each). The germline V gene has CDR1 SGDLS and CDR2 YYNGEE. The CDR3 is made up of 17 amino acids. Trimming stripped 4 bases from V and 6 bases from J, with 23 bases between.

J is TRBJ1-4 and V is TRBV9; maybe TRBD1 (6 bases). Trimming removed 0 bases at V and 7 bases at J, with 10 bases between. This CDR3 region has 14 residues. Per the germline V gene, CDR1 is SGDLS and CDR2 is YYNGEE. CDR3 region: CASSVVGAGEKLFF. The CDR3 DNA reads TGTGCCAGCAGCGTAGTGGGGGCTGGTGAAAAACTGTTTTTT.

This rearrangement joins TRBV7-2 to TRBJ2-4; tentatively, D is TRBD1 (7 bases). This CDR3 comprises 16 residues. Germline CDR1 is SGHTA and CDR2 is FQGNSA. V lost 2 bases and J lost 6, with 17 bases in between. The CDR3 loop is CASSLMNGGQLNIQYF. DNA of the CDR3: TGTGCCAGCAGCTTAATGAACGGGGGACAGCTAAACATTCAGTACTTC.

The chain has TRBV11-3 and TRBJ2-1, with TRBD1 matching 11 bases. This CDR3 region has 20 residues. Germline lookup yields CDR1 SGHNT and CDR2 YENEEA. J gave up 0 bases and V 4 bases, and 14 bases lay outside the gene matches. CDR3 nucleotide sequence: TGTGCCAGCAGCTGGCCGGAGTGGGACAGGGGGTCTAGCTCCTACAATGAGCAGTTCTTC. Translated, it gives CASSWPEWDRGSSSYNEQFF.

The chain joins TRBV19 to TRBJ1-1; TRBD1 matches at 7 bases. CDR3 length: 13 residues. Germline CDR1 LNHDA, CDR2 SQIVND (reference sequence). Trimming cost V 8 bases and J 0 bases; bases outside gene matches: 3. Here the CDR3 reads CASSDRVNTEAFF. CDR3 nucleotides: TGTGCCAGTTCTGACAGGGTGAACACTGAAGCTTTCTTT.

The chain joins TRBV9 to TRBJ2-7, with D maybe TRBD2 (6 bases). Trimming pared 4 bases from V and 6 bases from J, leaving 23 bases between. The germline V gene encodes CDR1 SGDLS and CDR2 YYNGEE. The CDR3 is 16 amino acids. The CDR3 loop reads CASSPLGGGFGGEQYF. In DNA, the CDR3 is TGTGCCAGCAGCCCCCTAGGTGGGGGGTTCGGCGGCGAGCAGTACTTC.